This record looks at one TCR beta chain sequence and its context. The authors sequenced TCR beta from blood CD8+ and CD4+ T cells. Random hexamers were used to reverse transcribe the RNA input (about 0.5 to 1 ug). TCRdb used MiXCR to reprocess the immunoSEQ multiplex PCR reads, holding one entry per CDR3 protein. The table shows around 130,000 distinct CDR3 sequences, with roughly 94% occurring only once. The data were taken from a study of CD8 T cells in Susac syndrome. Germline CDR1 reads LNHDA; CDR2 reads SQIVND (reference sequence). The CDR3 spans 13 residues. V lost 7 bases, J lost 0 bases, and 9 bases lay in between.

The gene calls are TRBV19 and TRBJ1-1, with D perhaps TRBD1 (5 bases). Sequences were obtained from CD8+ T cells from PBMCs. The clonotype was recovered from a human donor with Susac syndrome. The CDR3 loop reads CASNSGMNTEAFF. CDR3 DNA sequence: TGTGCCAGTAATTCAGGGATGAACACTGAAGCTTTCTTT.